The 2 T cell receptor beta chains listed next were all sequenced from one sample in a study of fetal regulatory T cell absence and autoimmunity. TCRdb's copy holds only in-frame clones and misses some; the assay was immunoSEQ multiplex PCR. The sample holds around 100,000 clones; about 78% are singletons and the top ten take 2%. The sample taken for sequencing was pancreas tissue. These receptors were taken from a male donor with IPEX syndrome.

The chain links TRBV7-9 to TRBJ2-7; 8 nucleotides agree with TRBD1. The junction had 6 bases not matched to a gene; V was cut back by 2 bases and J by 3 bases. The CDR3 is made up of 15 amino acids. Per germline, CDR1 SEHNR and CDR2 FQNEAQ (reference sequence). In DNA, the CDR3 is TGTGCCAGCAGCTTATTCACAGGGGGAGTCTACGAGCAGTACTTC. This gives the protein CASSLFTGGVYEQYF.

The chain recombines TRBV5-1 with TRBJ2-5, with D perhaps matching TRBD2 (6 bases). Germline V gives CDR1 SGHRS, CDR2 YFSETQ. The CDR3 spans 16 residues. The V gene lost 0 bases and the J gene lost 2 bases, with 14 bases spanning the gap. For the CDR3, the DNA is TGCGCCAGCAGCTTGGGCGGGGCGACCTCACAAGAGACCCAGTACTTC. It is translated as CASSLGGATSQETQYF. The full variable domain, rest sourced from reference TRBV5-1 and TRBJ2-5, is KAGVTQTPRYLIKTRGQQVTLSCSPISGHRSVSWYQQTPGQGLQFLFEYFSETQRNKGNFPGRFSGRQFSNSRSEMNVSTLELGDSALYLCASSLGGATSQETQYFGPGTRLLVL.